A single sample gave rise to the 28 T cell receptor beta chains below, sequenced in a study of blood T cell repertoires in COVID-19. Sequencing was performed with immunoSEQ multiplex PCR; in TCRdb, only in-frame clones are kept and a portion is missing. The table has approximately 200,000 clones, around 89% seen once. Sequences were obtained from peripheral blood. These receptor sequences come from a woman younger than 45 with acute or convalescent COVID-19.

The V call is TRBV3-1 (or the pseudogene TRBV3-2), the J call TRBJ2-5; no firm D call. CDR1 LGHDT and CDR2 YNNKEL come from the germline V gene (reference sequence). Trimming left V 0 bases short and J 7 bases short, with 6 bases between. This CDR3 contains 12 residues. The CDR3 region is CASSQERRTQYF. In DNA, the CDR3 is TGTGCCAGCAGCCAAGAAAGGAGGACCCAGTACTTC.

The V call is TRBV5-6, the J call TRBJ1-1; weak D call: TRBD1 (5 bases). Trimming took off 0 bases at V and 9 bases at J, with 12 bases between the two ends. The length of the CDR3 is 13 residues. CDR1 is SGHDT and CDR2 is YYEEEE in the germline V gene. CDR3 region: CASSLVGAEKAFF. The CDR3 DNA reads TGTGCCAGCAGCTTGGTAGGGGCGGAAAAAGCTTTCTTT.

V usage is TRBV19 and J usage is TRBJ2-7, with D possibly matching TRBD2 (5 bases). The CDR3 spans 14 residues. From germline, CDR1 is LNHDA and CDR2 SQIVND (reference sequence). V was shortened by 1 base and J by 9 bases, with 16 bases between the two germline ends. DNA of the CDR3: TGTGCCAGTAGTATAGCTGGGGAGAACTATGTGCAGTACTTC. As protein: CASSIAGENYVQYF.

The chain recombines TRBV5-4 with TRBJ2-7; D remains ambiguous. CDR3 length: 15 residues. Trimming stripped 3 bases from V and 4 bases from J, with 17 bases between. The V gene's germline CDR1 is SGHNT and CDR2 YYREEE (reference sequence). CDR3 sequence (DNA): TGTGCCAGCAGCTGGGTAGTTTGCAGGTTGTACGAGCAGTACTTC. This codes for CASSWVVCRLYEQYF.

This chain joins TRBV5-1 and TRBJ2-3; a weak D match, TRBD2 (5 bases). V lost 2 bases, J lost 3 bases, and 13 bases lay in between. The CDR3 sequence is 15 residues long. From germline, CDR1 is SGHRS and CDR2 YFSETQ. The CDR3 DNA reads as TGCGCCAGCAGCTTCGGGAATGCAATTACAGATACGCAGTATTTT. It is translated as CASSFGNAITDTQYF. Using reference TRBV5-1 and TRBJ2-3 for the parts outside the CDR3, the full variable domain is KAGVTQTPRYLIKTRGQQVTLSCSPISGHRSVSWYQQTPGQGLQFLFEYFSETQRNKGNFPGRFSGRQFSNSRSEMNVSTLELGDSALYLCASSFGNAITDTQYFGPGTRLTVL.

This sequence joins TRBV5-1 and TRBJ1-2; 10 nucleotides align to TRBD1. Per the germline V gene, CDR1 is SGHRS and CDR2 is YFSETQ. This CDR3 region has 15 residues. V lost 4 bases to trimming and J lost 0 bases; unmatched junction nucleotides: 3. CDR3 sequence (DNA): TGCGCCAGCAGCGGAGGGACAGGGGCTAACTATGGCTACACCTTC. It codes for CASSGGTGANYGYTF.

This chain joins TRBV3-1 (or the pseudogene TRBV3-2) and TRBJ2-3, with 7 bases lining up with TRBD2. Per germline, CDR1 LGHDT and CDR2 YNNKEL (reference sequence). This CDR3 has 13 amino acids. The J segment lost 4 bases and the V segment lost 3 bases, leaving 1 base of the junction unmatched. In DNA, the CDR3 is TGTGCCAGCAGCCACCTAGCGGCAGATACGCAGTATTTT. This sequence encodes CASSHLAADTQYF.

The chain links TRBV7-8 to TRBJ1-6, with unresolved D. Germline lookup yields CDR1 SGHVS and CDR2 FQNEAQ. The CDR3 totals 17 residues. V lost 1 base and J 2 bases, leaving 12 bases between the germline ends. The CDR3 protein is CASSLEPGNPYNSPLHF. The DNA for the CDR3 is TGTGCCAGCAGCTTAGAACCGGGAAACCCCTATAATTCACCCCTCCACTTT.

V is TRBV7-8 and J is TRBJ2-3; 9 bases agree with TRBD2. The CDR3 has 14 amino acids. V shed 8 bases and J 6 bases; nucleotides not matched to a gene: 9. Germline V CDR1 and CDR2: SGHVS, FQNEAQ. The DNA of the CDR3 is TGTGCCAGCCTAAAGCGGGAGGCAGCCGATACGCAGTATTTT. Its protein product is CASLKREAADTQYF.

The J gene is TRBJ2-2, the V gene TRBV6-5; D is unresolved. Germline V lookup: CDR1 MNHEY, CDR2 SVGAGI. The ends were cut back, 8 bases at V and 4 bases at J, with 11 bases in the middle. The CDR3 sequence is 13 residues long. The CDR3 protein is CASSSVPTGELFF. As DNA, the CDR3 is TGTGCCAGCTCCAGCGTTCCCACCGGGGAGCTGTTTTTT.

The chain joins TRBV10-3 to TRBJ2-1, with D possibly TRBD1 on 7 matching bases. Trimming removed 0 bases at V and 7 bases at J, with 19 bases between. The CDR3 covers 17 residues. Germline V CDR1 and CDR2: ENHRY, SYGVKD. The CDR3 bases are TGTGCCATCAGTGAGTCGACGGGGGACAGTTCAACAAATGAGCAGTTCTTC. This sequence encodes CAISESTGDSSTNEQFF.

This clone was observed a single time. The J gene is TRBJ2-6, the V gene TRBV28; no clear D gene. Germline V gene lookup returns CDR1 MDHEN and CDR2 SYDVKM. This CDR3 spans 14 amino acids. Trimming took off 7 bases at V and 5 bases at J, with 12 bases between the two ends. CDR3 protein: CASNGASRANVLTF. Written as DNA, the CDR3 is TGTGCCAGCAATGGAGCATCCAGGGCCAACGTCCTGACTTTC.

The V call is TRBV2, the J call TRBJ1-1; no definite D call. Germline V gives CDR1 SNHLY, CDR2 FYNNEI. The CDR3 is 13 amino acids. Trimming cost V 6 bases and J 1 base, with 9 bases left between them. CDR3 sequence: CASSREGNTEAFF. The CDR3, as DNA: TGTGCCAGCAGCCGAGAGGGGAACACTGAAGCTTTCTTT.

This rearrangement joins TRBV5-1 to TRBJ2-5, with TRBD2 identical over 12 bases. The CDR3 is made up of 16 amino acids. Looked up from germline, CDR1 is SGHRS and CDR2 is YFSETQ. With V trimmed by 1 base and J by 4 bases, 5 bases remained unmatched. The CDR3 protein is CASSLPLAGGGETQYF. CDR3 sequence (DNA): TGCGCCAGCAGCTTGCCACTAGCGGGAGGAGGAGAGACCCAGTACTTC.

The V call is TRBV7-8, the J call TRBJ2-1; D uncertain. From germline, CDR1 is SGHVS and CDR2 FQNEAQ. The CDR3 consists of 17 residues. The ends were cut back, 2 bases at V and 5 bases at J, with 19 bases in the middle. The CDR3 spells CASSLLQTGELNNEQFF. The CDR3 nucleotides are TGTGCCAGCAGCTTACTCCAGACGGGTGAGCTCAACAATGAGCAGTTCTTC.

This chain connects TRBV28 to TRBJ2-1; 12 bases are shared with TRBD2. This CDR3 has 15 amino acids. Germline V gene sequence: CDR1 MDHEN, CDR2 SYDVKM. J was trimmed by 8 bases and V by 7 bases; bases with no gene match: 9. Here the CDR3 reads CASNHLAGGRYEQFF. The DNA for the CDR3 is TGTGCCAGCAACCACCTAGCGGGAGGGCGTTATGAGCAGTTCTTC.

On this clone: One end of the junction is discordant with germline, which a read error may explain. The J gene is TRBJ2-3, the V gene TRBV12-3 or TRBV12-4; D is uncertain. The CDR3 has 10 amino acids. The CDR3 protein is CASSLGSHIW. The DNA for the CDR3 is TGTGCCAGCAGTCTAGGCAGTCATATTTGG.

V and J are TRBV24-1 and TRBJ2-4; 7 bases line up with TRBD2. The junction had 1 base not matched to a gene; V was cut back by 3 bases and J by 0 bases. The CDR3 is made up of 15 amino acids. The germline gives CDR1 KGHDR, CDR2 SFDVKD. The CDR3, as DNA: TGTGCCACCAGTGATCCTAGCGGAGCCAAAAACATTCAGTACTTC. Translating gives CATSDPSGAKNIQYF.

The table lists this clone with a few counts. The chain is built from TRBV7-2 and TRBJ1-1, with D maybe TRBD1 (6 bases). The V gene's germline CDR1 is SGHTA and CDR2 FQGNSA. The CDR3 consists of 14 residues. V was pared by 2 bases and J by 0 bases, with 7 bases between. The CDR3 reads CASSLWGLNTEAFF. The CDR3 coding sequence is TGTGCCAGCAGCTTATGGGGGCTGAACACTGAAGCTTTCTTT.

V usage is TRBV7-9 and J usage is TRBJ2-3; 8 nucleotides agree with TRBD2. This CDR3 has 14 residues. Germline trimming cut 5 bases from V and 2 bases from J; bases unmatched to any gene: 3. CDR1 and CDR2 from the germline V gene are SEHNR and FQNEAQ (reference sequence). The CDR3 sequence is CASSPGLATDTQYF. The CDR3 DNA follows: TGTGCCAGCAGCCCCGGACTAGCCACAGATACGCAGTATTTT. Combining the CDR3 with reference TRBV7-9 and TRBJ2-3 gives the whole variable domain DTGVSQNPRHKITKRGQNVTFRCDPISEHNRLYWYRQTLGQGPEFLTYFQNEAQLEKSRLLSDRFSAERPKGSFSTLEIQRTEQGDSAMYLCASSPGLATDTQYFGPGTRLTVL.

The genes are TRBV3-1 (or the pseudogene TRBV3-2) and TRBJ2-2, with TRBD1 identical over 7 bases. The ends lost 8 bases at V and 4 bases at J; junction bases unmatched: 10. Germline V gene sequence: CDR1 LGHDT, CDR2 YNNKEL (reference sequence). CDR3 size: 15 residues. CDR3 amino acids: CASQDRAVGTGELFF. The CDR3 DNA follows: TGTGCCAGCCAAGACAGGGCAGTAGGCACCGGGGAGCTGTTTTTT.

The chain joins TRBV6-6 to TRBJ2-6; 8 positions agree with TRBD1. V shed 5 bases and J 3 bases; nucleotides not matched to a gene: 3. Germline CDR1 and CDR2: MNHNY and SVGAGI (reference sequence). The CDR3 runs to 15 residues. CDR3 nucleotide sequence: TGTGCCAGCAGTCGCAGGGGGCTTGGGGCCAACGTCCTGACTTTC. Translating it yields CASSRRGLGANVLTF.

CDR3 amino acids: CASSYTGPDTQYF. DNA of the CDR3: TGTGCCAGCAGTTACACAGGGCCAGATACGCAGTATTTT. The chain joins TRBV6-2 or TRBV6-3 to TRBJ2-3; TRBD1 might be the D (6 bases). This CDR3 is 13 amino acids long. Germline V gene sequence: CDR1 MNHEY, CDR2 SVGEGT. Trimming pared 2 bases from V and 4 bases from J, leaving 7 bases between.

This clone has just a few counts. V gene TRBV6-6 combines with J gene TRBJ2-3, with 7 bases that match TRBD2. V shed 0 bases and J 12 bases; nucleotides not matched to a gene: 3. CDR1 MNHNY and CDR2 SVGAGI come from the germline V gene (reference sequence). CDR3 length: 12 residues. This CDR3 reads CASSYSRGVQYF. DNA for the CDR3: TGTGCCAGCAGTTACTCCCGGGGGGTTCAGTATTTT.

The V and J genes are TRBV15 and TRBJ1-3; D gene uncertain. The ends were cut back, 0 bases at V and 2 bases at J, with 5 bases in the middle. The germline gives CDR1 LNHNV, CDR2 YYDKDF (reference sequence). The CDR3 runs 14 residues. Here the CDR3 reads CATSRDIAGNTIYF. Written as DNA, the CDR3 is TGTGCCACCAGCAGAGATATCGCTGGAAACACCATATATTTT.

The rearrangement uses TRBV6-6 and TRBJ1-5; 9 bases are a match to TRBD1. The CDR3 is made up of 14 amino acids. J gave up 7 bases and V 6 bases, and 7 bases lay outside the gene matches. The V gene's germline CDR1 is MNHNY and CDR2 SVGAGI (reference sequence). CDR3 sequence reads: CASSSTGGGQPQHF. CDR3 DNA: TGTGCCAGCAGCTCCACAGGGGGCGGACAGCCCCAGCATTTT.

The chain recombines TRBV18 with TRBJ1-1; no firm D call. Germline values: CDR1 KGHSH, CDR2 LQKENI. Trimming cost V 4 bases and J 1 base, with 4 bases left between them. This CDR3 is built from 12 residues. The CDR3 coding sequence is TGTGCCAGCTCACGACAGAACACTGAAGCTTTCTTT. It is translated as CASSRQNTEAFF. The entire variable domain, with the rest obtained from reference TRBV18 and TRBJ1-1, is as follows: NAGVMQNPRHLVRRRGQEARLRCSPMKGHSHVYWYRQLPEEGLKFMVYLQKENIIDESGMPKERFSAEFPKEGPSILRIQQVVRGDSAAYFCASSRQNTEAFFGQGTRLTVV.

CDR3 loop: CASSSAGEQFF. Written as DNA, the CDR3 is TGTGCCAGCAGTTCGGCGGGTGAGCAGTTCTTC. The chain has TRBV12-3 or TRBV12-4 and TRBJ2-1; D might be TRBD2 (5 bases). The CDR3 has 11 amino acids. V was clipped by 4 bases and J by 9 bases, with 7 bases between them.